This TCR beta chain emerged from a study of Ad26.COV2.S vaccination and SARS-CoV-2 variants. The overall study: Donor got 5x10^10 or 1x10^11 viral particles of Ad26.COV2.S.

Here immunoSEQ multiplex PCR was the method, and the copy in TCRdb shows in-frame clones only, minus some. This sample has 350,000 to 500,000 clones; roughly nine tenths occur once, and the top ten carry 2% to 3%. The treatment was: around 19 received Ad26.COV2.S at low or high dose, single or two shots; roughly five received placebo; per-sample allocation not given. Day 63 after the first vaccine or placebo injection was the time point for sampling. In Boston, the donor was an adult between 18-55 years of age. The source is a person aged 18-60 years who received the Ad26.COV2.S COVID-19 vaccine or a placebo. The source material was peripheral blood, sampled in a trial of Ad26.COV2.S vaccine versus placebo.

The CDR3 DNA is TGTGCCAGCTCACCACAAGGGGGCAACAGGGGCACAGATACGCAGTATTTT. This encodes CASSPQGGNRGTDTQYF. This chain links TRBV18 with TRBJ2-3; 7 bases align to TRBD1. This CDR3 has 17 residues. Losses at the gene ends were 1 base for V and 1 base for J; bases not matched to a gene: 8. Germline V CDR1 and CDR2: KGHSH, LQKENI.